These T cell receptor beta chains were read from a single sample in a study of blood T cell repertoires in COVID-19. Measured with immunoSEQ multiplex PCR; TCRdb has only the in-frame clones, and not every one. The sample includes some 300,000 clones, roughly nine tenths of them seen just once. Sequences were obtained from PBMCs or T cells enriched from blood (not recorded which). The source of these receptors is a woman aged 50 to 60 who had been exposed to COVID-19. Each CDR3 is given with its conserved first and last residue. A D gene is named only where the DNA matches it firmly. Clone size is not always given. Where it is, it says once, few, many or a class for expanded clones.

J	V	D	size	CDR3	DNA
TRBJ2-7	TRBV29-1	TRBD1	NA	CSVGVRDRAFMEQYF	TGCAGCGTTGGGGTCCGGGACAGGGCGTTCATGGAGCAGTACTTC
TRBJ2-6	TRBV6-1	NA	NA	CASSEGHGANVLTF	TGTGCCAGCAGTGAAGGTCATGGGGCCAACGTCCTGACTTTC
TRBJ1-5	TRBV19	TRBD1	NA	CASSLAGQGFTNQPQHF	TGTGCCAGTAGCTTGGCGGGACAGGGCTTTACTAATCAGCCCCAGCATTTT
TRBJ2-1	TRBV4-1	TRBD2	NA	CASSQDLAGHRDEQFF	TGCGCCAGCAGCCAGGATCTAGCGGGGCATAGGGATGAGCAGTTCTTC
TRBJ1-5	TRBV19	NA	NA	CASSIGPGTNSNQPQHF	TGTGCCAGTAGTATAGGTCCAGGAACAAATAGCAATCAGCCCCAGCATTTT
TRBJ1-1	TRBV5-1	NA	NA	CASSLQGHLNTEAFF	TGCGCCAGCAGCTTACAGGGACACCTGAACACTGAAGCTTTCTTT
TRBJ1-6	TRBV4-1	NA	NA	CASSQGHRVGSPLHF	TGCGCCAGCAGCCAAGGCCACAGGGTCGGTTCACCCCTCCACTTT
TRBJ1-2	TRBV28	NA	NA	CASSLFSGAYGYTF	TGTGCCAGCAGTTTATTCTCAGGGGCCTATGGCTACACCTTC
TRBJ2-7	TRBV3-1/TRBV3-2	NA	NA	CASSQDYYEQYF	TGTGCCAGCAGCCAAGATTACTACGAGCAGTACTTC
TRBJ2-2	TRBV9	TRBD2	NA	CASSVVSSGANTGELFF	TGTGCCAGCAGCGTAGTGTCTAGCGGGGCTAACACCGGGGAGCTGTTTTTT
TRBJ2-3	TRBV27	NA	once	CASRAAHSDTQYF	TGTGCCAGCAGGGCGGCGCACTCAGATACGCAGTATTTT
TRBJ2-3	TRBV5-1	TRBD1	NA	CASSLTGTGGAPDTQYF	TGCGCCAGCAGCTTAACCGGGACAGGGGGCGCGCCAGATACGCAGTATTTT
TRBJ2-1	TRBV18	NA	NA	CASSPPNVLYNEQFF	TGTGCCAGCTCACCGCCCAACGTTCTATACAATGAGCAGTTCTTC
TRBJ1-2	TRBV6-5	NA	NA	CASSLVSNYGYTF	TGTGCCAGCAGTTTAGTGTCTAACTATGGCTACACCTTC
TRBJ2-7	TRBV30	NA	NA	CAWSGGRGDEQYF	TGTGCCTGGAGTGGAGGCAGGGGTGACGAGCAGTACTTC
TRBJ2-6	TRBV7-9	NA	once	CASSKQGTGANVLTF	TGTGCCAGCAGCAAGCAGGGCACTGGGGCCAACGTCCTGACTTTC
TRBJ2-1	TRBV9	NA	NA	CASSGRLSNEQFF	TGTGCCAGCAGCGGCCGATTGAGCAATGAGCAGTTCTTC
TRBJ1-1	TRBV7-2	TRBD1	NA	CASSSRTGLDTEAFF	TGTGCCAGCAGCTCAAGGACAGGGTTGGACACTGAAGCTTTCTTT
TRBJ1-6	TRBV7-6	TRBD1	NA	CASSPQGQLNSPLHF	TGTGCCAGCAGCCCGCAGGGACAGCTAAATTCACCCCTCCACTTT
TRBJ1-5	TRBV28	NA	NA	CASSLINSNQPQHF	TGTGCCAGCAGTTTAATTAATAGCAATCAGCCCCAGCATTTT
TRBJ2-2	TRBV15	TRBD2	once	CATSRDSGGAGELFF	TGTGCCACCAGCAGAGATAGCGGGGGGGCCGGGGAGCTGTTTTTT
TRBJ2-7	TRBV28	NA	NA	CASIVDRRYHEQYF	TGTGCCAGCATTGTCGACAGGAGATACCACGAGCAGTACTTC
TRBJ2-2	TRBV6-2/TRBV6-3	NA	NA	CASSTPTGELFF	TGTGCCAGCAGCACTCCGACCGGGGAGCTGTTTTTT
TRBJ2-1	TRBV27	TRBD2	NA	CASSSRRGGSNEQFF	TGTGCCAGCAGTTCGCGGCGGGGGGGAAGCAATGAGCAGTTCTTC
TRBJ2-3	TRBV5-1	TRBD2	once	CASSSTSGSTDTQYF	TGCGCCAGCAGCTCCACTAGCGGTAGCACAGATACGCAGTATTTT
TRBJ1-2	TRBV20-1	NA	NA	CSAADYGYTF	TGCAGTGCCGCGGACTATGGCTACACCTTC
TRBJ2-3	TRBV28	TRBD2	NA	CASSLWAGGPDTQYF	TGTGCCAGCAGTTTATGGGCGGGGGGGCCAGATACGCAGTATTTT
TRBJ1-5	TRBV18	NA	NA	CASSPPGGESGQPQHF	TGTGCCAGCTCACCACCCGGGGGGGAATCGGGGCAGCCCCAGCATTTT
TRBJ1-2	TRBV6-4	NA	NA	CASSDTRGRDYGYTF	TGTGCCAGCAGTGACACGCGAGGGAGGGACTATGGCTACACCTTC
TRBJ2-7	TRBV10-3	NA	NA	CAISLQGADPYEQYF	TGTGCCATCAGCCTACAGGGAGCCGACCCCTACGAGCAGTACTTC
TRBJ2-3	TRBV18	NA	NA	CASSPRLDYTDTQYF	TGTGCCAGCTCACCACGGCTGGACTACACAGATACGCAGTATTTT
TRBJ1-1	TRBV5-4	NA	NA	CASSGGDSDMNTEAFF	TGTGCCAGCAGTGGGGGCGACTCTGACATGAACACTGAAGCTTTCTTT
TRBJ1-5	TRBV7-2	NA	NA	CASSLWLNQPQHF	TGTGCCAGCAGCTTATGGCTGAATCAGCCCCAGCATTTT